The rows below give T cell receptor beta chains drawn from one sample of a study of T cell responses to AZD1222 COVID-19 vaccine. Only in-frame clones appear in the TCRdb table, and some are missing; sequencing was by immunoSEQ multiplex PCR. The sample shows 75,000 to 100,000 clones, around nine tenths of them seen only once. The sample in question was peripheral blood, obtained on day 0 of AZD1222 vaccination. The receptor set was obtained from an adult in good health. Both conserved end residues are part of each CDR3. Fields, in order: clone size, D gene, V gene, J gene, CDR3 DNA, CDR3 protein. A D gene is named only where the DNA matches it firmly. Clone sizes are given selectively: once, few, many, or a class where the clone is expanded.

clone_size: -
d_call: -
v_call: TRBV10-1
j_call: TRBJ2-4
cdr3_nt: TGCGCCAGCAGTGCTCCCGGGGACAAAAACATTCAGTACTTC
cdr3_aa: CASSAPGDKNIQYF

clone_size: -
d_call: TRBD1
v_call: TRBV19
j_call: TRBJ2-1
cdr3_nt: TGTGCCAGTAGTACTCAAAAGGGGACAGGGGCCTACAATGAGCAGTTCTTC
cdr3_aa: CASSTQKGTGAYNEQFF

clone_size: -
d_call: -
v_call: TRBV4-1
j_call: TRBJ2-2
cdr3_nt: TGCGCCAGCAGCCAAGCCTATGACAGGATTAGGGGACGAGACACCGGGGAGCTGTTTTTT
cdr3_aa: CASSQAYDRIRGRDTGELFF

clone_size: -
d_call: TRBD1
v_call: TRBV7-9
j_call: TRBJ2-2
cdr3_nt: TGTGCCAGCAGCTTCGTGACAGGGGAGATTTACACCGGGGAGCTGTTTTTT
cdr3_aa: CASSFVTGEIYTGELFF

clone_size: -
d_call: -
v_call: TRBV12-3/TRBV12-4
j_call: TRBJ2-2
cdr3_nt: TGTGCCAGCAGCCTAAGAGAGGTGGGGGAGCTGTTTTTT
cdr3_aa: CASSLREVGELFF

clone_size: -
d_call: -
v_call: TRBV5-1
j_call: TRBJ2-6
cdr3_nt: TGCGCCAGCAGCCAAACCGGGACATCTACTATCTCTGGGGCCAACGTCCTGACTTTC
cdr3_aa: CASSQTGTSTISGANVLTF

clone_size: -
d_call: TRBD1
v_call: TRBV9
j_call: TRBJ1-2
cdr3_nt: TGTGCCAGCAGCGTTTCGGGACAGGGGACTAACTATGGCTACACCTTC
cdr3_aa: CASSVSGQGTNYGYTF

clone_size: -
d_call: TRBD1
v_call: TRBV28
j_call: TRBJ1-2
cdr3_nt: TGTGCCACCGCAGCTGGACTCGGGACAGAAGGTGGGAGGGGCTACACCTTC
cdr3_aa: CATAAGLGTEGGRGYTF

clone_size: few
d_call: -
v_call: TRBV14
j_call: TRBJ1-1
cdr3_nt: TGTGCCAGCAGCTGGGGGGCAGGGAAAACTGAAGCTTTCTTT
cdr3_aa: CASSWGAGKTEAFF

clone_size: -
d_call: TRBD1
v_call: TRBV18
j_call: TRBJ1-2
cdr3_nt: TGTGCCAGCTCCGAGGGGGCATTAGGCTACACCTTC
cdr3_aa: CASSEGALGYTF

clone_size: -
d_call: TRBD2
v_call: TRBV6-2/TRBV6-3
j_call: TRBJ2-1
cdr3_nt: TGTGCCAGCAGTCGACTAGCGGGATACAATGAGCAGTTCTTC
cdr3_aa: CASSRLAGYNEQFF

clone_size: -
d_call: TRBD1
v_call: TRBV6-5
j_call: TRBJ1-2
cdr3_nt: TGTGCCAGCAGTTGGGGACAGGGTTCGAACTATGGCTACACCTTC
cdr3_aa: CASSWGQGSNYGYTF

clone_size: -
d_call: -
v_call: TRBV6-5
j_call: TRBJ1-1
cdr3_nt: TGTGCCAGCAGTCCAGGGGTGAACACTGAAGCTTTCTTT
cdr3_aa: CASSPGVNTEAFF

clone_size: -
d_call: -
v_call: TRBV4-1
j_call: TRBJ1-1
cdr3_nt: TGCGCCAGCAGCCAAGGAACGGGGGGCGTGAACACTGAAGCTTTCTTT
cdr3_aa: CASSQGTGGVNTEAFF

clone_size: -
d_call: TRBD2
v_call: TRBV29-1
j_call: TRBJ2-7
cdr3_nt: TGCAGCGTTGCCCGACTAGCGGATTACGAGCAGTACTTC
cdr3_aa: CSVARLADYEQYF

clone_size: -
d_call: TRBD1
v_call: TRBV6-5
j_call: TRBJ1-4
cdr3_nt: TGTGCCAGCAGTTGGACAGGCAAGAATGAAAAACTGTTTTTT
cdr3_aa: CASSWTGKNEKLFF

clone_size: -
d_call: -
v_call: TRBV5-6
j_call: TRBJ1-2
cdr3_nt: TGTGCCAGCAGGTCCGGGACCGCGATCTATGGCTACACCTTC
cdr3_aa: CASRSGTAIYGYTF

clone_size: -
d_call: TRBD2
v_call: TRBV19
j_call: TRBJ2-3
cdr3_nt: TGTGCCAGTAGTAGCACCGGACTAGCGGGAAGATTCACAGATACGCAGTATTTT
cdr3_aa: CASSSTGLAGRFTDTQYF

clone_size: -
d_call: -
v_call: TRBV6-5
j_call: TRBJ1-3
cdr3_nt: TGTGCCAGCTCGTTAGGGAACTCTGGAAACACCATATATTTT
cdr3_aa: CASSLGNSGNTIYF

clone_size: -
d_call: -
v_call: TRBV5-1
j_call: TRBJ2-5
cdr3_nt: TGCGCCAGCAGCTTGGCGGGACACCCCCAAGAGACCCAGTACTTC
cdr3_aa: CASSLAGHPQETQYF

clone_size: -
d_call: -
v_call: TRBV28
j_call: TRBJ1-1
cdr3_nt: TGTGCCAGCAGTGCGCGACAGATGAACACTGAAGCTTTCTTT
cdr3_aa: CASSARQMNTEAFF

clone_size: -
d_call: -
v_call: TRBV6-5
j_call: TRBJ1-1
cdr3_nt: TGTGCCAGCAGTTACGACGGCTTATTGAACACTGAAGCTTTCTTT
cdr3_aa: CASSYDGLLNTEAFF

clone_size: -
d_call: -
v_call: TRBV20-1
j_call: TRBJ2-1
cdr3_nt: TGCAGTGCTAGACTAGAGCAGCAGTTCTTC
cdr3_aa: CSARLEQQFF

clone_size: -
d_call: TRBD1
v_call: TRBV29-1
j_call: TRBJ2-7
cdr3_nt: TGCAGCGCCGCGGGACAGGCTTACTACGAGCAGTACTTC
cdr3_aa: CSAAGQAYYEQYF

clone_size: -
d_call: TRBD2
v_call: TRBV6-1
j_call: TRBJ2-5
cdr3_nt: TGTGCCAGCAGTGGAGCTAGCGGGGGAAAAGAGACCCAGTACTTC
cdr3_aa: CASSGASGGKETQYF

clone_size: once
d_call: TRBD1
v_call: TRBV7-8
j_call: TRBJ1-5
cdr3_nt: TGTGCCAGCAGCCCCTGGCAGGGGGCAGGTCAGCCCCAGCATTTT
cdr3_aa: CASSPWQGAGQPQHF

clone_size: -
d_call: -
v_call: TRBV5-6
j_call: TRBJ1-1
cdr3_nt: TGTGCCAGCAGCTTGGTTGGGGGAAGGTACACTGAAGCTTTCTTT
cdr3_aa: CASSLVGGRYTEAFF

clone_size: -
d_call: -
v_call: TRBV5-1
j_call: TRBJ2-7
cdr3_nt: TGCGCCAGCAGCTTGGGTCAGCCAACCTACGAGCAGTACTTC
cdr3_aa: CASSLGQPTYEQYF

clone_size: -
d_call: -
v_call: TRBV7-3
j_call: TRBJ1-2
cdr3_nt: TGTGCCAGCAGCTTAACGTCCGGGGGGAACTATGGCTACACCTTC
cdr3_aa: CASSLTSGGNYGYTF

clone_size: -
d_call: -
v_call: TRBV4-1
j_call: TRBJ1-3
cdr3_nt: TGCGCCAGCAGCCGCGGACCCGGCTCTGGAAACACCATATATTTT
cdr3_aa: CASSRGPGSGNTIYF

clone_size: -
d_call: -
v_call: TRBV23-1
j_call: TRBJ1-5
cdr3_nt: TGCGCCAGCAGTCAATCCCCGCTGGGGAGAGGGAGCAATCAGCCCCAGCATTTT
cdr3_aa: CASSQSPLGRGSNQPQHF

clone_size: -
d_call: -
v_call: TRBV5-1
j_call: TRBJ2-3
cdr3_nt: TGCGCCAGCAGCTTGGGCGCGGGTCCAACAATCCGGACAGATACGCAGTATTTT
cdr3_aa: CASSLGAGPTIRTDTQYF

clone_size: once
d_call: TRBD2
v_call: TRBV19
j_call: TRBJ2-7
cdr3_nt: TGTGCCAGTAGAGCTAGCGGGAGGGCCCTATCCTACGAGCAGTACTTC
cdr3_aa: CASRASGRALSYEQYF

clone_size: -
d_call: -
v_call: TRBV2
j_call: TRBJ1-2
cdr3_nt: TGTGCCAGCAGTTCCCCGGACTTTATGTATGGCTACACCTTC
cdr3_aa: CASSSPDFMYGYTF

clone_size: -
d_call: -
v_call: TRBV4-2
j_call: TRBJ2-5
cdr3_nt: TGTGCCAGCAGCCGGACCGGAAACCAAGAGACCCAGTACTTC
cdr3_aa: CASSRTGNQETQYF

clone_size: -
d_call: TRBD1
v_call: TRBV7-9
j_call: TRBJ1-1
cdr3_nt: TGTGCCAGCAGCCTCCCAGGACAGGGGGCAGGGAACACTGAAGCTTTCTTT
cdr3_aa: CASSLPGQGAGNTEAFF

clone_size: -
d_call: -
v_call: TRBV19
j_call: TRBJ1-3
cdr3_nt: TGTGCCAGTAGTATTGGCAGTGACCCCTCTGGAAACACCATATATTTT
cdr3_aa: CASSIGSDPSGNTIYF

clone_size: -
d_call: -
v_call: TRBV25-1
j_call: TRBJ1-1
cdr3_nt: TGTGCCAGCAGTGAATCAGGATGGACCCCGAACACTGAAGCTTTCTTT
cdr3_aa: CASSESGWTPNTEAFF

clone_size: -
d_call: TRBD2
v_call: TRBV5-1
j_call: TRBJ2-5
cdr3_nt: TGCGCCAGCAGCTCGGGACTACGGGTAGGGGAGACCCAGTACTTC
cdr3_aa: CASSSGLRVGETQYF

clone_size: -
d_call: -
v_call: TRBV28
j_call: TRBJ2-7
cdr3_nt: TGTGCCAGCAGCACCGTCCGGGACCGAATCGACGAGCAGTACTTC
cdr3_aa: CASSTVRDRIDEQYF

clone_size: -
d_call: TRBD2
v_call: TRBV5-1
j_call: TRBJ2-1
cdr3_nt: TGCGCCACCAGCCCGACTAGCGGGGGGGCGGATGAGCAGTTCTTC
cdr3_aa: CATSPTSGGADEQFF

clone_size: -
d_call: TRBD2
v_call: TRBV30
j_call: TRBJ2-3
cdr3_nt: TGTGCCTGGAGCACCCTAGCGGGAGGACCCGATACGCAGTATTTT
cdr3_aa: CAWSTLAGGPDTQYF

clone_size: -
d_call: -
v_call: TRBV10-3
j_call: TRBJ2-7
cdr3_nt: TGTGCCATCAGTCGGGGGGGACAGGACTCCTACGAGCAGTACTTC
cdr3_aa: CAISRGGQDSYEQYF

clone_size: -
d_call: TRBD1
v_call: TRBV27
j_call: TRBJ2-1
cdr3_nt: TGTGCCAGCAGTCCCGGGACAGGGGGCAATGAGCAGTTCTTC
cdr3_aa: CASSPGTGGNEQFF

clone_size: -
d_call: -
v_call: TRBV27
j_call: TRBJ1-2
cdr3_nt: TGTGCCAGCAGTTCTCGCGCAGGGAGCTATGGCTACACCTTC
cdr3_aa: CASSSRAGSYGYTF

clone_size: -
d_call: TRBD1
v_call: TRBV6-2/TRBV6-3
j_call: TRBJ1-2
cdr3_nt: TGTGCCAGCAGTTACGGTGGGACAGTCTATGGCTACACCTTC
cdr3_aa: CASSYGGTVYGYTF

clone_size: -
d_call: TRBD1
v_call: TRBV5-1
j_call: TRBJ1-2
cdr3_nt: TGCGCCAGCAGCCCCGATGGACAGGCCGGTGACTATGGCTACACCTTC
cdr3_aa: CASSPDGQAGDYGYTF

clone_size: -
d_call: -
v_call: TRBV7-9
j_call: TRBJ1-6
cdr3_nt: TGTGCCACCGCCCCGGGGGGGAACTATAATTCACCCCTCCACTTT
cdr3_aa: CATAPGGNYNSPLHF

clone_size: -
d_call: -
v_call: TRBV5-6
j_call: TRBJ2-7
cdr3_nt: TGTGCCAGCAGCTTTACGGGAGAGCAGTACTTC
cdr3_aa: CASSFTGEQYF

clone_size: -
d_call: -
v_call: TRBV27
j_call: TRBJ1-4
cdr3_nt: TGTGCCAGCAGTCCGACCCTCCGAGGCACTAATGAAAAACTGTTTTTT
cdr3_aa: CASSPTLRGTNEKLFF

clone_size: -
d_call: -
v_call: TRBV2
j_call: TRBJ1-4
cdr3_nt: TGTGCCAGCAGTACACAGGGCTGGGGTGAAAAACTGTTTTTT
cdr3_aa: CASSTQGWGEKLFF

clone_size: -
d_call: -
v_call: TRBV7-2
j_call: TRBJ1-4
cdr3_nt: TGTGCCAGCAGCTTTGGTGGGGGGCGGTGGGCAACTAATGAAAAACTGTTTTTT
cdr3_aa: CASSFGGGRWATNEKLFF

clone_size: -
d_call: -
v_call: TRBV7-2
j_call: TRBJ1-6
cdr3_nt: TGTGCCAGCAGCCAACAGGGTCGAAATTCACCCCTCCACTTT
cdr3_aa: CASSQQGRNSPLHF

clone_size: -
d_call: -
v_call: TRBV6-6
j_call: TRBJ2-1
cdr3_nt: TGTGCCAGCAGTGGACAGTTCTCCTACAATGAGCAGTTCTTC
cdr3_aa: CASSGQFSYNEQFF